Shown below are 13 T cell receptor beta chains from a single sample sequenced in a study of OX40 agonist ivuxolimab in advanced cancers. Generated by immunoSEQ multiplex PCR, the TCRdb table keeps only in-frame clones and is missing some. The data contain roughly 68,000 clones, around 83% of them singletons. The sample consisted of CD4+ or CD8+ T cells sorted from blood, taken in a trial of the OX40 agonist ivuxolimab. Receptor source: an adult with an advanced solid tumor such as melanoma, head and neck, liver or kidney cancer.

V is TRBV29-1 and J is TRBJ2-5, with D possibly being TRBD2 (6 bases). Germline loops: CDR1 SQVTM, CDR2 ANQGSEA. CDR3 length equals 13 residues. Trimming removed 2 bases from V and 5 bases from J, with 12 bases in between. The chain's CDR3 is CSVERMEGETQYF. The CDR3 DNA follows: TGCAGCGTTGAACGAATGGAGGGGGAGACCCAGTACTTC.

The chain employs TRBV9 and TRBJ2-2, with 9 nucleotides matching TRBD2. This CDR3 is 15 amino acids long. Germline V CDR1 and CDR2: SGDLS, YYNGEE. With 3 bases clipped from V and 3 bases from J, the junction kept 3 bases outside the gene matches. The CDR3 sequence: CASSGTSVDTGELFF. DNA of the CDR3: TGTGCCAGCAGCGGGACTAGCGTCGACACCGGGGAGCTGTTTTTT.

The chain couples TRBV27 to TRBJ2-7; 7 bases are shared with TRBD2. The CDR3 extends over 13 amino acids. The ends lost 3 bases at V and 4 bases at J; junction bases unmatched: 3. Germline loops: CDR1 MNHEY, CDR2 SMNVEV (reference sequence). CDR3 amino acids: CASSFTSEYEQYF. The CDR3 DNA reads TGTGCCAGCAGTTTTACTAGCGAGTACGAGCAGTACTTC.

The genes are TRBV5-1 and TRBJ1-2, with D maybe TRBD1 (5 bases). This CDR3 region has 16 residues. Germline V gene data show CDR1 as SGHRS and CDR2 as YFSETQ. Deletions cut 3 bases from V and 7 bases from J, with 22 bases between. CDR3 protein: CASSSGLFGGGIGYTF. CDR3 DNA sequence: TGCGCCAGCAGCTCCGGACTTTTTGGGGGAGGGATTGGCTACACCTTC.

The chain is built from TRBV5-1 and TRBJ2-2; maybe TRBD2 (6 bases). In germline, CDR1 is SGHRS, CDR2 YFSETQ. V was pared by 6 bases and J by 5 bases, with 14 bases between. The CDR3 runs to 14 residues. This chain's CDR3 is CASKGIADTGELFF. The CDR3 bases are TGCGCCAGCAAGGGGATAGCGGATACCGGGGAGCTGTTTTTT.

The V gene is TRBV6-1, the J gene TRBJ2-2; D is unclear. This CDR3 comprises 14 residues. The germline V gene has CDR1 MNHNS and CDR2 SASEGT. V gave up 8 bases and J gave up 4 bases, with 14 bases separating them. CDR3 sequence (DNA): TGTGCCAGCGGGTTAGGGATTGGCACCGGGGAGCTGTTTTTT. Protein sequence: CASGLGIGTGELFF.

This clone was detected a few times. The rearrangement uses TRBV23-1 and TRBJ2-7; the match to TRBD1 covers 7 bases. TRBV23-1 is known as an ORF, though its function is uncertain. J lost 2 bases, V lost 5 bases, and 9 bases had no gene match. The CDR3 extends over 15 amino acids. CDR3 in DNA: TGCGCCAGCAGTTCCGGACAGGCCACCCCCTACGAGCAGTACTTC. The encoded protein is CASSSGQATPYEQYF.

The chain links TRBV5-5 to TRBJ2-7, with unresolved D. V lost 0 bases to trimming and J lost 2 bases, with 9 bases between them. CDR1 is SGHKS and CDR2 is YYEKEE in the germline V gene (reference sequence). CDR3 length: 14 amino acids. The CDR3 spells CASSLGPRAYEQYF. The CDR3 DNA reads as TGTGCCAGCAGCTTGGGACCCAGAGCCTACGAGCAGTACTTC.

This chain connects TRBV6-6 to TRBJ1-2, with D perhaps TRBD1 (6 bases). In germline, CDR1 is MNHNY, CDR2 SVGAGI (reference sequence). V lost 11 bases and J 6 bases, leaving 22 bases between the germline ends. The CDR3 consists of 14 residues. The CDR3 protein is CAARRAGVKDGYTF. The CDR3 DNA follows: TGTGCCGCTAGGAGGGCAGGGGTGAAAGATGGCTACACCTTC.

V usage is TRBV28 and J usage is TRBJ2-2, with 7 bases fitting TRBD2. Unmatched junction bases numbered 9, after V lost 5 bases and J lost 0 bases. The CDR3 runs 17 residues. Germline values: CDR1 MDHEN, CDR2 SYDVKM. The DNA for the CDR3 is TGTGCCAGCAGTAACAGCGGGACCCCGTCGAACACCGGGGAGCTGTTTTTT. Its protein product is CASSNSGTPSNTGELFF. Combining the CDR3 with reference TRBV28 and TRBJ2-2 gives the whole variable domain DVKVTQSSRYLVKRTGEKVFLECVQDMDHENMFWYRQDPGLGLRLIYFSYDVKMKEKGDIPEGYSVSREKKERFSLILESASTNQTSMYLCASSNSGTPSNTGELFFGEGSRLTVL.

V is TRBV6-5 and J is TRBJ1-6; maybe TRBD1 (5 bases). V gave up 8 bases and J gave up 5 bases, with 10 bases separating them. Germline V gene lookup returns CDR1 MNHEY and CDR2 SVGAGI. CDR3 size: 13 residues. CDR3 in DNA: TGTGCCAGCTCCAGGGAGCATAATTCACCCCTCCACTTT. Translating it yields CASSREHNSPLHF.

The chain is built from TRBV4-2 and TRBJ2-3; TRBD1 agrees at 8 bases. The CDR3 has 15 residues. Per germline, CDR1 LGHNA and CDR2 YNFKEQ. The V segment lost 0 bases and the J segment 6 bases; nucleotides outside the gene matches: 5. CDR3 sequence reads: CASSQDRTGMDTQYF. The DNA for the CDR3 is TGTGCCAGCAGCCAAGACCGGACAGGGATGGATACGCAGTATTTT.

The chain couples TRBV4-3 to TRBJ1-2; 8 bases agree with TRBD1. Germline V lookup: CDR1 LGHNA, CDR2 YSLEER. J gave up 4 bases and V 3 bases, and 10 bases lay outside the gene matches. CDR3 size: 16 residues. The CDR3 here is CASSQTIGQGSYGYTF. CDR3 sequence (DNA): TGCGCCAGCAGCCAGACGATCGGACAGGGCAGCTATGGCTACACCTTC.